One and the same sample provided the 22 T cell receptor beta chains below, sequenced in a study of blood T cell repertoires in COVID-19. Generated by immunoSEQ multiplex PCR, the TCRdb table keeps only in-frame clones and is missing some. The data hold about 100,000 clones, with approximately 84% observed a single time. What was sequenced was peripheral blood. The receptor set was obtained from a man aged 35 to 55 with active or convalescent COVID-19.

This clone was counted a single time. The rearrangement joins TRBV7-9 to TRBJ2-1; a weak D match, TRBD1 (6 bases). CDR3 length: 14 amino acids. The V gene's germline CDR1 is SEHNR and CDR2 FQNEAQ (reference sequence). V was cut by 0 bases and J by 10 bases, with 13 bases left in between. In DNA, the CDR3 is TGTGCCAGCAGCTTAGCGACTACCGGGACAGAGCAGTTCTTC. Translating it yields CASSLATTGTEQFF.

The chain employs TRBV9 and TRBJ2-3; a weak D match, TRBD2 (5 bases). In germline, CDR1 is SGDLS, CDR2 YYNGEE. CDR3 size: 16 residues. V was shortened by 4 bases and J by 0 bases, with 15 bases between the two germline ends. Written as DNA, the CDR3 is TGTGCCAGCAGCTCCCCCGAGGGCTGGAGCACAGATACGCAGTATTTT. It specifies CASSSPEGWSTDTQYF.

The rearrangement links TRBV24-1 to TRBJ2-1, with TRBD2 as a possible D gene (5 bases). This CDR3 spans 15 amino acids. CDR1 and CDR2 (germline): KGHDR, SFDVKD. V dropped 2 bases and J dropped 7 bases, with 14 bases sitting between them. The CDR3 nucleotides are TGTGCCACCAGTGATTCTGGACTGGCTTCGAATGAGCAGTTCTTC. It is translated as CATSDSGLASNEQFF.

V and J are TRBV27 and TRBJ2-3; 11 bases match TRBD2. The CDR3 loop spans 15 amino acids. Trimming at V came to 4 bases and at J to 4 bases, leaving 4 bases not matched to a gene. Per germline, CDR1 MNHEY and CDR2 SMNVEV (reference sequence). The CDR3 region is CASSYSGGAADTQYF. The CDR3 DNA sequence: TGTGCCAGCAGTTATAGCGGGGGGGCCGCAGATACGCAGTATTTT.

This clone was detected many times. The gene calls are TRBV28 and TRBJ2-7; 10 bases fit TRBD1. Germline CDR1 reads MDHEN; CDR2 reads SYDVKM. The CDR3 consists of 19 residues. V shed 3 bases and J 0 bases; nucleotides not matched to a gene: 14. The CDR3 DNA reads as TGTGCCAGCAGTTTGCCGAGCTGGCCGGGACAGGGGTCCTCCTACGAGCAGTACTTC. It encodes CASSLPSWPGQGSSYEQYF.

The chain is built from TRBV4-3 and TRBJ1-3, with D possibly being TRBD1 (5 bases). CDR1 is LGHNA, CDR2 YSLEER, per germline. The CDR3 loop spans 15 amino acids. V lost 3 bases to trimming and J lost 0 bases, with 9 bases between them. The CDR3 region has the DNA TGCGCCAGCAGCCAGGCGACAGTCTCTGGAAACACCATATATTTT. It translates to CASSQATVSGNTIYF.

This rearrangement joins TRBV3-1 (or the pseudogene TRBV3-2) to TRBJ2-7; D possibly corresponds to TRBD2 (6 bases). Germline CDR1 and CDR2: LGHDT and YNNKEL (reference sequence). Trimming left V 4 bases short and J 5 bases short, with 18 bases between. This CDR3 is built from 15 residues. CDR3 in amino acids: CASSLNRDWNHEQYF. CDR3 in DNA: TGTGCCAGCAGCCTAAACCGGGACTGGAACCACGAGCAGTACTTC.

The rearrangement links TRBV7-9 to TRBJ2-2; 8 bases agree with TRBD1. This CDR3 is 18 amino acids long. V trimming: 6 bases; J trimming: 4 bases; junction bases outside the gene matches: 16. Per the germline V gene, CDR1 is SEHNR and CDR2 is FQNEAQ (reference sequence). This CDR3 is CASRTKIGADRATGELFF. The CDR3 bases are TGTGCCAGCAGGACAAAAATCGGTGCGGACAGGGCCACCGGGGAGCTGTTTTTT.

The V and J genes are TRBV5-4 and TRBJ1-1; D might be TRBD1 (6 bases). Trimming took off 1 base at V and 6 bases at J, with 7 bases between the two ends. The CDR3 extends over 12 amino acids. The germline V gene encodes CDR1 SGHNT and CDR2 YYREEE (reference sequence). CDR3 DNA: TGTGCCAGCAGCTTGAACAGGGCTGAAGCTTTCTTT. Translated, it gives CASSLNRAEAFF.

The V and J genes are TRBV7-2 and TRBJ2-7; 10 bases are shared with TRBD1. Germline CDR1 and CDR2: SGHTA and FQGNSA. This CDR3 has 15 residues. V dropped 5 bases and J dropped 2; count of bases not matched to a gene: 6. CDR3 nucleotides: TGTGCCAGCAGCCAAGGGACAGGGGAGACCTACGAGCAGTACTTC. As protein: CASSQGTGETYEQYF.

This clone was recorded a few times. The chain employs TRBV5-1 and TRBJ1-2, with D perhaps TRBD1 (5 bases). The CDR3 runs 13 residues. With 4 bases removed from V and 3 bases from J, the gap between germline ends came to 10 bases. Germline CDR1 reads SGHRS; CDR2 reads YFSETQ. CDR3 protein: CASSPQGDYGYTF. CDR3 sequence (DNA): TGCGCCAGCAGCCCGCAGGGTGACTATGGCTACACCTTC.

V gene TRBV21-1 combines with J gene TRBJ1-1; whether TRBD1, the table's D call, matches the DNA was not checked. TRBV21-1 is listed as a pseudogene. This CDR3 comprises 14 residues. CDR3: CASSKDRGNTEAFF. CDR3 DNA: TGTGCCAGCAGCAAAGACAGGGGGAACACTGAAGCTTTCTTT.

This sequence joins TRBV9 and TRBJ1-5; perhaps TRBD1 as D (6 bases). V was clipped by 3 bases and J by 1 base, with 14 bases between them. Germline assignment: CDR1 SGDLS and CDR2 YYNGEE. The CDR3 has 16 amino acids. The CDR3 sequence: CASSAGDTRSNQPQHF. The CDR3 DNA sequence: TGTGCCAGCAGCGCTGGGGACACTAGGAGCAATCAGCCCCAGCATTTT.

This chain connects TRBV9 to TRBJ1-6; no clear D gene. V dropped 0 bases and J dropped 8 bases, with 6 bases sitting between them. This CDR3 is built from 13 residues. Per germline, CDR1 SGDLS and CDR2 YYNGEE. Here the CDR3 reads CASSVGQYSPLHF. CDR3 nucleotide sequence: TGTGCCAGCAGCGTAGGGCAGTATTCACCCCTCCACTTT.

V usage is TRBV30 and J usage is TRBJ1-2, with D possibly TRBD1 on 6 matching bases. This CDR3 has 13 amino acids. Germline V gene sequence: CDR1 GTSNPN, CDR2 SVGIG (reference sequence). Deletions cut 2 bases from V and 6 bases from J, with 13 bases between. The CDR3 here is CAWSPQGTNGYTF. The CDR3 DNA reads as TGTGCCTGGAGTCCACAGGGCACCAATGGCTACACCTTC.

V usage is TRBV6-6 and J usage is TRBJ1-5, with TRBD1 identical over 7 bases. Germline V lookup: CDR1 MNHNY, CDR2 SVGAGI (reference sequence). After removal of 6 bases from V and 5 bases from J, the junction contained 13 bases not matched to a gene. The CDR3 is made up of 16 amino acids. CDR3: CASRTQGVGGDQPQHF. In DNA form, the CDR3 reads TGTGCCAGCAGAACCCAGGGGGTGGGAGGAGATCAGCCCCAGCATTTT.

The chain links TRBV7-3 to TRBJ2-2; D might be TRBD2 (5 bases). V dropped 5 bases and J dropped 7 bases, with 14 bases sitting between them. Germline V CDR1 and CDR2: SGHTA, FQGTGA. The CDR3 runs 14 residues. CDR3 region: CASSPNIEGGELFF. CDR3 in DNA: TGTGCCAGCAGCCCCAACATTGAGGGCGGGGAGCTGTTTTTT.

The V and J genes are TRBV27 and TRBJ2-7; 8 bases map to TRBD2. V lost 6 bases to trimming and J lost 6 bases; unmatched junction nucleotides: 10. The CDR3 sequence is 14 residues long. Germline values: CDR1 MNHEY, CDR2 SMNVEV (reference sequence). Here the CDR3 reads CASRRTSPGGEQYF. The DNA of the CDR3 is TGTGCCAGCAGACGGACTAGCCCCGGCGGCGAGCAGTACTTC.

V usage is TRBV24-1 and J usage is TRBJ2-5, with a possible D match to TRBD1 (6 bases). This CDR3 is 19 amino acids long. The V end was cut by 1 base, the J end by 0 bases, with 20 bases between. Per germline, CDR1 KGHDR and CDR2 SFDVKD. The DNA of the CDR3 is TGTGCCACCAGTGATTTAAACCCCGAACCTCGACAGGACCAAGAGACCCAGTACTTC. Translated: CATSDLNPEPRQDQETQYF.

The chain carries TRBV29-1 and TRBJ1-4; D perhaps matches TRBD1 (6 bases). V was cut by 4 bases and J by 1 base, with 13 bases left in between. The germline CDR1 and CDR2 sequences are SQVTM and ANQGSEA. The CDR3 runs to 15 residues. CDR3 loop: CSVGTGSVTNEKLFF. The CDR3, as DNA: TGCAGCGTTGGCACAGGGAGTGTAACTAATGAAAAACTGTTTTTT.

The V gene is TRBV3-1 (or the pseudogene TRBV3-2), the J gene TRBJ2-3, with TRBD2 matching 12 bases. CDR1 and CDR2 (germline): LGHDT, YNNKEL (reference sequence). The CDR3 sequence is 16 residues long. V shed 6 bases, J shed 1 base, and the junction held 5 bases outside the gene matches. CDR3 sequence reads: CASSGTSGRRTDTQYF. In DNA form, the CDR3 reads TGTGCCAGCAGTGGGACTAGCGGGCGACGCACAGATACGCAGTATTTT.

This rearrangement joins TRBV7-9 to TRBJ1-1; TRBD1 might be the D (6 bases). The CDR3 runs to 13 residues. V was clipped by 5 bases and J by 1 base, with 8 bases between them. Germline CDR1 is SEHNR and CDR2 is FQNEAQ (reference sequence). The CDR3 is CASSLGQNTEAFF. CDR3 sequence (DNA): TGTGCCAGCAGCCTGGGACAGAACACTGAAGCTTTCTTT.